This is a list of T cell receptor beta chains from one sample in a study of CD4+ T cells in melanoma. TCRdb's copy holds only in-frame clones and misses some; the assay was immunoSEQ multiplex PCR. The sample lists more than 6,500 clones; 66% were seen once. The sequenced material came from cells from a culture (not recorded whether cultured in vitro). The receptors originated from a human donor with melanoma. Each CDR3 is given with its conserved first and last residue. A D gene is named only where the DNA matches it firmly. Rows may omit the clone size; those that give it use once, few, many or a size class.

DNA	CDR3	size	J	V	D
TGTGCCAGCAGTACACTGGGGAGGGAAGCTTTCTTT	CASSTLGREAFF	NA	TRBJ1-1	TRBV6-1	NA
TGTGCCAGCAGTTTAGGTTGGGGGAACACTGAAGCTTTCTTT	CASSLGWGNTEAFF	NA	TRBJ1-1	TRBV28	NA
TGTGCCAGCAGCTTCGGGACGGCATACACAGATACGCAGTATTTT	CASSFGTAYTDTQYF	NA	TRBJ2-3	TRBV7-2	NA
TGTGCCAGCAGTGAAGTAGCAGGAAACACCATATATTTT	CASSEVAGNTIYF	NA	TRBJ1-3	TRBV6-1	NA
TGTGCCAGCAGCTCATCGACGGGAAACACAGATACGCAGTATTTT	CASSSSTGNTDTQYF	medium-sized	TRBJ2-3	TRBV7-9	NA
TGTGCCAGCAGCAAAGGGGGCACTGGGAATTCACCCCTCCACTTT	CASSKGGTGNSPLHF	NA	TRBJ1-6	TRBV21-1	NA
TGTGCCAGCAGCCTATCCACGACAGGGACCTATGAGCAGTTCTTC	CASSLSTTGTYEQFF	few	TRBJ2-1	TRBV7-9	TRBD1
TGTGCCAGCAGTTTATCGTCGGGACAGGGATTTTTCACCTTC	CASSLSSGQGFFTF	NA	TRBJ1-2	TRBV27	TRBD1
TGCGCCAGCAGCTTGGCCGGAGATCGCCGGGCAGGCTACACCTTC	CASSLAGDRRAGYTF	few	TRBJ1-2	TRBV5-1	NA
TGTGCCAGTAAGGCGTGGGGGAGGCGGCAGCCCCAGCATTTT	CASKAWGRRQPQHF	few	TRBJ1-5	TRBV19	NA
TGTGTCATCAGACCTACAGGGGATAACACCGGGGAGCTGTTTTTT	CVIRPTGDNTGELFF	NA	TRBJ2-2	TRBV10-3	TRBD1
TGTGCCAGCAGCCAACAGACCGGGACAGGGTCTGGCTACACCTTC	CASSQQTGTGSGYTF	NA	TRBJ1-2	TRBV3-1/TRBV3-2	TRBD1
TGCAGTTTTTTTAGCGGCACTGAAGCTTTCTTT	CSFFSGTEAFF	few	TRBJ1-1	TRBV20-1	NA
TGTGCCAGCAGTTACCTTACCGGGGCTGAAGCTTTCTTT	CASSYLTGAEAFF	once	TRBJ1-1	TRBV6-5	NA
TGTGCCAGCATCAGGGGGGTCGGTTTTGGGAACACTGAAGCTTTCTTT	CASIRGVGFGNTEAFF	NA	TRBJ1-1	TRBV28	TRBD1
TGTGCCAGCTCCTCGATAGATAGCAATCAGCCCCAGCATTTT	CASSSIDSNQPQHF	NA	TRBJ1-5	TRBV18	NA
TGTGCCAGCGGGGACAGGGGAGGAAACACCATATATTTT	CASGDRGGNTIYF	once	TRBJ1-3	TRBV7-9	TRBD1
TGCGCCAGCAGCCAAACTAGCGGGGCCTACAATGAGCAGTTCTTC	CASSQTSGAYNEQFF	NA	TRBJ2-1	TRBV5-1	TRBD2
TGTGCCTGGACTGGACAGGGCTACGAGCAGTACTTC	CAWTGQGYEQYF	NA	TRBJ2-7	TRBV30	TRBD1
TGTGCCAGCAGTAATTACAGGGGCACAGATACGCAGTATTTT	CASSNYRGTDTQYF	medium-sized	TRBJ2-3	TRBV6-5	NA
TGCAGCGTTGAAGACGGGGCGGACGAGCAGTACTTC	CSVEDGADEQYF	NA	TRBJ2-7	TRBV29-1	NA
TGTGCCAGCAGTTGGGGCAGCAATCAGCCCCAGCATTTT	CASSWGSNQPQHF	few	TRBJ1-5	TRBV6-5	NA
TGTGCCAGCAGTTTGGGGATTGAAGCTTTCTTT	CASSLGIEAFF	NA	TRBJ1-1	TRBV12-3/TRBV12-4	NA
TGTGCCAGCAGTTTCGCAGGGGGTTCGGGAAAACTGTTTTTT	CASSFAGGSGKLFF	NA	TRBJ1-4	TRBV6-5	TRBD1
TGTGCCAGCAGCGTGAGCGGTATGAACACTGAAGCTTTCTTT	CASSVSGMNTEAFF	NA	TRBJ1-1	TRBV9	NA
TGTGCCAGCAGTGAATCTGCCTCTGAAGCTTTCTTT	CASSESASEAFF	NA	TRBJ1-1	TRBV2	NA
TGTGCCAGCAGCCGTTTTTCCCTGAACACCGGGGAGCTGTTTTTT	CASSRFSLNTGELFF	NA	TRBJ2-2	TRBV7-2	NA
TGTGCCAGCAGCCAGTCTTCCTACGAGCAGTACTTC	CASSQSSYEQYF	few	TRBJ2-7	TRBV7-2	NA
TGTGCCAGCAGATCTTCAGGGGTAGAGACCCAGTACTTC	CASRSSGVETQYF	NA	TRBJ2-5	TRBV6-5	NA
TGTGCCAGCAGTTTGTCGCCCCGTGACATTCAGTACTTC	CASSLSPRDIQYF	NA	TRBJ2-4	TRBV28	NA
TGTGCCAGCAGCTTCGGCGCGGGGGGGACTGGGGATGAGCAGTTCTTC	CASSFGAGGTGDEQFF	medium-sized	TRBJ2-1	TRBV7-6	TRBD2
TGTGCCAGCAGCGCAGGACAGGGGATCGGTTCACCCCTCCACTTT	CASSAGQGIGSPLHF	few	TRBJ1-6	TRBV9	TRBD1
TGTGCCAGCAGGGGGGGACAGGGGTATCGGGAGCAGTACTTC	CASRGGQGYREQYF	NA	TRBJ2-7	TRBV21-1	NA
TGTGCCATCAGTGAGACCGTTGGCTATGGCTACACCTTC	CAISETVGYGYTF	NA	TRBJ1-2	TRBV10-3	NA
TGTGCCAGCAGCCGAACTACCTTCTCCTACAATGAGCAGTTCTTC	CASSRTTFSYNEQFF	NA	TRBJ2-1	TRBV14	NA
TGTGCTAGTGGTTTGGCAGGGGTAGTCACTGAAGCTTTCTTT	CASGLAGVVTEAFF	NA	TRBJ1-1	TRBV12-5	NA
TGCGCCAGCAGCTTCCAGGGCAGGAGACAAGAGACCCAGTACTTC	CASSFQGRRQETQYF	NA	TRBJ2-5	TRBV5-1	NA
TGTGCCAGCAGTTACAACTGGGATACGCAGTATTTT	CASSYNWDTQYF	NA	TRBJ2-3	TRBV7-9	NA